Below, 10 T cell receptor beta chains from the same sample are listed, as sequenced in a study of blood T cell repertoires in COVID-19. Data came from immunoSEQ multiplex PCR; TCRdb stores just in-frame clones and leaves some out. The sample lists over 200,000 clones, about 90% occurring once. The sequenced sample consisted of peripheral blood. The source of these receptors is a man aged 18 to 30 with active or convalescent COVID-19.

This chain connects TRBV12-3 or TRBV12-4 to TRBJ2-1, with D unresolved. V lost 5 bases and J 7 bases, leaving 12 bases between the germline ends. The CDR3 is 13 residues long. This chain's CDR3 is CASSRLTVNEQFF. The DNA for the CDR3 is TGTGCCAGCAGTCGGTTGACTGTTAATGAGCAGTTCTTC.

The rearrangement uses TRBV7-8 and TRBJ2-5; tentatively, D is TRBD1 (5 bases). There are 15 residues in the CDR3. CDR1 is SGHVS, CDR2 FQNEAQ, per germline. The germline V and J ends were trimmed by 7 bases and 1 base, with 16 bases remaining between them. Here the CDR3 reads CASNPITGFQETQYF. The DNA of the CDR3 is TGTGCCAGCAACCCTATTACAGGTTTCCAAGAGACCCAGTACTTC.

The gene calls are TRBV14 and TRBJ1-6, with D unclear. The CDR3 extends over 13 amino acids. Trimming removed 4 bases from V and 7 bases from J, with 8 bases in between. Germline CDR1 reads SGHDN; CDR2 reads FVKESK. The CDR3 DNA reads as TGTGCCAGCAGCCCCAGTATCAATTCACCCCTCCACTTT. It encodes CASSPSINSPLHF.

This chain connects TRBV24-1 to TRBJ2-7; 7 bases are shared with TRBD1. The CDR3 length is 14 residues. The ends lost 9 bases at V and 2 bases at J; junction bases unmatched: 9. Looked up from germline, CDR1 is KGHDR and CDR2 is SFDVKD. The CDR3 DNA is TGTGCCACCCCACCGTTGGACAGGCCCTACGAGCAGTACTTC. It codes for CATPPLDRPYEQYF.

V is TRBV7-2 and J is TRBJ2-5; 7 positions agree with TRBD2. The V and J ends lost 1 base and 5 bases, in that order; junction bases with no gene match: 13. In germline, CDR1 is SGHTA, CDR2 FQGNSA. This CDR3 has 17 residues. The CDR3 sequence: CASSLGQTSPYRETQYF. The CDR3, as DNA: TGTGCCAGCAGCTTAGGGCAGACTAGCCCCTATAGGGAGACCCAGTACTTC.

The table lists this clone with a few counts. J is TRBJ1-1 and V is TRBV7-8, with D maybe TRBD1 (6 bases). Germline V gene lookup returns CDR1 SGHVS and CDR2 FQNEAQ. CDR3 length: 13 amino acids. The V end was cut by 7 bases, the J end by 3 bases, with 12 bases between. For the CDR3, the DNA is TGTGCCAGCATCGAAAACAGGGACACTGAAGCTTTCTTT. It yields the protein CASIENRDTEAFF.

The chain is built from TRBV27 and TRBJ2-7; D possibly corresponds to TRBD1 (5 bases). This CDR3 spans 14 amino acids. The germline gives CDR1 MNHEY, CDR2 SMNVEV (reference sequence). V lost 5 bases to trimming and J lost 3 bases, with 14 bases between them. For the CDR3, the DNA is TGTGCCAGCAGTCCTCATACGACAGTCTACGAGCAGTACTTC. The encoded protein is CASSPHTTVYEQYF.

This sequence joins TRBV18 and TRBJ2-5; tentative D call: TRBD2 (5 bases). Germline CDR1 reads KGHSH; CDR2 reads LQKENI. The CDR3 has 15 amino acids. The V gene lost 1 base and the J gene lost 2 bases, with 11 bases spanning the gap. CDR3 DNA sequence: TGTGCCAGCTCACCACAGGCGGGCGCGCAAGAGACCCAGTACTTC. It translates to CASSPQAGAQETQYF.

This chain joins TRBV10-2 and TRBJ2-5; D is possibly TRBD2 (5 bases). The CDR3 spans 15 residues. Germline values: CDR1 WSHSY, CDR2 SAAADI. Trimming removed 2 bases at V and 7 bases at J, with 17 bases between. CDR3 sequence reads: CASSETLGGAGTQYF. Written as DNA, the CDR3 is TGCGCCAGCAGTGAGACTTTAGGAGGTGCCGGGACCCAGTACTTC.

The V and J genes are TRBV28 and TRBJ1-5; maybe TRBD1 (6 bases). Germline CDR1 MDHEN, CDR2 SYDVKM. CDR3 length: 14 amino acids. Trimming took off 3 bases at V and 7 bases at J, with 13 bases between the two ends. CDR3 DNA sequence: TGTGCCAGCAGTTTGGGGGGGCAGGGGCAGCCCCAGCATTTT. Its protein is CASSLGGQGQPQHF.